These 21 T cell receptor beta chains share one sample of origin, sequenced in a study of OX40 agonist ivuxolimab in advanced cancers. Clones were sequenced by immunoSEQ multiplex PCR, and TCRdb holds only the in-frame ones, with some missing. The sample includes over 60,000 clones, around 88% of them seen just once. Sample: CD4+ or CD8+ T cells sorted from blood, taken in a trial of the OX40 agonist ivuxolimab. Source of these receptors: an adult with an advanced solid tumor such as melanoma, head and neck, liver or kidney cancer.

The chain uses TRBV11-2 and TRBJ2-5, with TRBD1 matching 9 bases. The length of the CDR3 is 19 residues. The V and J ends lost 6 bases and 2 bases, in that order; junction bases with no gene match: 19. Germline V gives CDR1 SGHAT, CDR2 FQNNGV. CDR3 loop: CASSQVPGQGLTSQETQYF. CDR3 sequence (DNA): TGTGCCAGCAGTCAAGTCCCGGGACAGGGTCTCACATCTCAAGAGACCCAGTACTTC. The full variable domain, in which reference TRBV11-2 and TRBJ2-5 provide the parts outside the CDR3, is EAGVAQSPRYKIIEKRQSVAFWCNPISGHATLYWYQQILGQGPKLLIQFQNNGVVDDSQLPKDRFSAERLKGVDSTLKIQPAKLEDSAVYLCASSQVPGQGLTSQETQYFGPGTRLLVL.

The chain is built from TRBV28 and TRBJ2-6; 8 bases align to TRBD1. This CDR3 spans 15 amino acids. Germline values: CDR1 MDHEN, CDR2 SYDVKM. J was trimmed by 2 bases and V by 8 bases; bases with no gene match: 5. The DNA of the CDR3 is TGTGCCAGCGATAACAGGGGGGCTGGGGCCAACGTCCTGACTTTC. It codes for CASDNRGAGANVLTF. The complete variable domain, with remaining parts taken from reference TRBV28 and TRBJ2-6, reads DVKVTQSSRYLVKRTGEKVFLECVQDMDHENMFWYRQDPGLGLRLIYFSYDVKMKEKGDIPEGYSVSREKKERFSLILESASTNQTSMYLCASDNRGAGANVLTFGAGSRLTVL.

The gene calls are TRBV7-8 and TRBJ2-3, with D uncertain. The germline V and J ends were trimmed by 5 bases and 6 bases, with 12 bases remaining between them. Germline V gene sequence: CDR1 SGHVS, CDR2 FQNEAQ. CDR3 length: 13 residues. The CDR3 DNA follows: TGTGCCAGCAGCCCCCACATGGGGGATACGCAGTATTTT. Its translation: CASSPHMGDTQYF.

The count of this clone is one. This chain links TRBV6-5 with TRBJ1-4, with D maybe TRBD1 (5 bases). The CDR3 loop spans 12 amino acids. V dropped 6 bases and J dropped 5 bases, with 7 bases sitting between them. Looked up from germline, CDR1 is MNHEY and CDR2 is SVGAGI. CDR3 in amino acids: CASRNRNEKLFF. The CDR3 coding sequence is TGTGCCAGCAGGAACAGGAATGAAAAACTGTTTTTT.

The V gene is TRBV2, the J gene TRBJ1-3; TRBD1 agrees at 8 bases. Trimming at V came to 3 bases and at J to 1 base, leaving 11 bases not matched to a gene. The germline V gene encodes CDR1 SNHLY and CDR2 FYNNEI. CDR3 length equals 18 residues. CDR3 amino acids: CASSDGRGLSTSGNTIYF. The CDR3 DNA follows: TGTGCCAGCAGTGACGGCAGGGGGCTTTCAACTTCTGGAAACACCATATATTTT.

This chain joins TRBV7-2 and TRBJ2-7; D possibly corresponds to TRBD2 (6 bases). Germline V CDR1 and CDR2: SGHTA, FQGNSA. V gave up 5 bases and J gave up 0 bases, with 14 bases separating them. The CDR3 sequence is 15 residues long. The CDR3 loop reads CASSTRPGDSYEQYF. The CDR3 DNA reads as TGTGCCAGCAGCACCCGACCGGGGGACTCCTACGAGCAGTACTTC. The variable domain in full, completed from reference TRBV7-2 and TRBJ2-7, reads GAGVSQSPSNKVTEKGKDVELRCDPISGHTALYWYRQSLGQGLEFLIYFQGNSAPDKSGLPSDRFSAERTGGSVSTLTIQRTQQEDSAVYLCASSTRPGDSYEQYFGPGTRLTVT.

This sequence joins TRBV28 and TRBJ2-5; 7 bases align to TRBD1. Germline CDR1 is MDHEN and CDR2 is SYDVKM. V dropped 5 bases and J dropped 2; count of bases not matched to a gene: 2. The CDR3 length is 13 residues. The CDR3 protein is CASSEGAQETQYF. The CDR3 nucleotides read TGTGCCAGCAGTGAGGGGGCGCAAGAGACCCAGTACTTC.

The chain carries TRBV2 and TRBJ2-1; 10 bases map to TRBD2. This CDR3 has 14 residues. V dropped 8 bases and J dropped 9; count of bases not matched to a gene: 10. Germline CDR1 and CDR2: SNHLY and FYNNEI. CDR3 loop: CASPSGRAAVEQFF. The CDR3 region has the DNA TGTGCCAGCCCCAGCGGGAGGGCCGCGGTTGAGCAGTTCTTC.

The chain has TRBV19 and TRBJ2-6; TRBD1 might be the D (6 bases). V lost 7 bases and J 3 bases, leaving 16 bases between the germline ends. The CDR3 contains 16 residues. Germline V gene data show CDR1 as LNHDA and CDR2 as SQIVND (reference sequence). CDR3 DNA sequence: TGTGCCAGTACCACCCAGGGGCAACTTGGGGCCAACGTCCTGACTTTC. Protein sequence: CASTTQGQLGANVLTF.

CDR3 residues: CASGLGASYNEQFF. Here the CDR3 DNA reads TGTGCTAGTGGTTTAGGCGCGAGCTACAATGAGCAGTTCTTC. The rearrangement joins TRBV12-5 to TRBJ2-1, with D unclear. Per the germline V gene, CDR1 is LGHNT and CDR2 is FRNRAP. The CDR3 is made up of 14 amino acids. Trimming took 3 bases from V and 3 from J, leaving 9 bases between them.

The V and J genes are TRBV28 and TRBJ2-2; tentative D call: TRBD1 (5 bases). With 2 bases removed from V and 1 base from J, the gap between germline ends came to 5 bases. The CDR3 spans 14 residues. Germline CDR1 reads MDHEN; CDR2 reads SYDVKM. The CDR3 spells CASSLGQNTGELFF. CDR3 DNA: TGTGCCAGCAGTTTAGGACAGAACACCGGGGAGCTGTTTTTT.

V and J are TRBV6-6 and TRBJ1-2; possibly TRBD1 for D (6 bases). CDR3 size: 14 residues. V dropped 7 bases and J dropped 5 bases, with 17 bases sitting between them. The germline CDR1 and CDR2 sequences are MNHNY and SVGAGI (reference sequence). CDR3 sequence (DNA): TGTGCCAGCAACCCGGCCGGGGGCCCGTATGGCTACACCTTC. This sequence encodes CASNPAGGPYGYTF.

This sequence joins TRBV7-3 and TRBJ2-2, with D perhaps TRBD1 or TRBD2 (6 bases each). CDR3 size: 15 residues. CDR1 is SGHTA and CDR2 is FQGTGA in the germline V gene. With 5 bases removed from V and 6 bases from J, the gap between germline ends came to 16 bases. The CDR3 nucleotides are TGTGCCAGCAGCCTAGGGGGGAATCGGCCCGGGGAGCTGTTTTTT. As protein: CASSLGGNRPGELFF.

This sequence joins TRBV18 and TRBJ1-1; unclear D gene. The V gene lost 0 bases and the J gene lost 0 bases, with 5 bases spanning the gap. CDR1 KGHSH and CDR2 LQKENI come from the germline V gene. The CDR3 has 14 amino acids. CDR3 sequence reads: CASSPPSMNTEAFF. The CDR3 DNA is TGTGCCAGCTCACCACCATCGATGAACACTGAAGCTTTCTTT.

CDR3 sequence (DNA): TGTGCCAGCAGCTTAGGGCCCCGGGATGGCTACACCTTC. Translating it yields CASSLGPRDGYTF. The chain recombines TRBV7-2 with TRBJ1-2; D is ambiguous. Between the trimmed V and J ends, which lost 1 base and 6 bases, there was a span of 9 bases. CDR3 length: 13 amino acids. Germline V gene data show CDR1 as SGHTA and CDR2 as FQGNSA.

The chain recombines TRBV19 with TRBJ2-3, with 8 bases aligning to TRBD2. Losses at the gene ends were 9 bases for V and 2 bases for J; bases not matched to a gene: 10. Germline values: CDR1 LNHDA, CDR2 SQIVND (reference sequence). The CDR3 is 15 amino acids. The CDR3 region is CASQLSSGYTDTQYF. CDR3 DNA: TGTGCCAGCCAATTGTCTAGCGGGTACACAGATACGCAGTATTTT.

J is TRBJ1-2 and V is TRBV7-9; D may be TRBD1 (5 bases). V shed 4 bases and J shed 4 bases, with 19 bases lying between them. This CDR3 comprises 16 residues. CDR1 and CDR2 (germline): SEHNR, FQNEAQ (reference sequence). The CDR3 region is CASSWMGGNPFYGYTF. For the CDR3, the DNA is TGTGCCAGCAGCTGGATGGGGGGGAATCCATTCTATGGCTACACCTTC.

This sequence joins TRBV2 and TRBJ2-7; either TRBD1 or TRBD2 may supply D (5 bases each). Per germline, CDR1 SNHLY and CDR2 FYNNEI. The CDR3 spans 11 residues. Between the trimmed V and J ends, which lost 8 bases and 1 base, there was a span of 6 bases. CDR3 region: CASWGSYEQYF. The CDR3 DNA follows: TGTGCCAGCTGGGGGTCCTACGAGCAGTACTTC.

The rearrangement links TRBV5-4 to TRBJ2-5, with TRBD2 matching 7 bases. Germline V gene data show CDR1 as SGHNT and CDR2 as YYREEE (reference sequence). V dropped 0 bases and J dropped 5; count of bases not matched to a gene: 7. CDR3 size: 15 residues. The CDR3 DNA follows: TGTGCCAGCAGCTTGGCTCCTAGCGGTATGGAGACCCAGTACTTC. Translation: CASSLAPSGMETQYF.

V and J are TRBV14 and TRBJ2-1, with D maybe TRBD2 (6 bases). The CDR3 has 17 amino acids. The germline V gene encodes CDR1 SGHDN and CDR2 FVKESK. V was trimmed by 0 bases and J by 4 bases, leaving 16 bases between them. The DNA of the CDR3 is TGTGCCAGCAGCCAAGAATTGGCAGCGGGTACATACAATGAGCAGTTCTTC. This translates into CASSQELAAGTYNEQFF.

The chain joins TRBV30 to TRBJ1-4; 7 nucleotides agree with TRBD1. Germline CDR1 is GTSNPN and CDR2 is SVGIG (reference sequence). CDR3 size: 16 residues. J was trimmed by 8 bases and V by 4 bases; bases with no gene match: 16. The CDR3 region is CAWTPPRQGDGEKLFF. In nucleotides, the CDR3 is TGTGCCTGGACCCCTCCTCGTCAGGGGGATGGAGAAAAACTGTTTTTT.